This T cell receptor (beta chain) was captured by sequencing in a study of blood T cell repertoires in COVID-19 (dated by TCRdb to the early 2020s). Background on the whole study: Samples from collaborators originated in the United States, Italy and Spain and spanned both the acute and convalescent phases of COVID-19. Samples came from the ongoing ImmuneRACE study (first 160 participants) plus 1,254 subjects from 6 global collaborators. A freely available public database, intended as a resource for researchers studying the immune response to SARS-CoV-2, is where the repertoires were released. The prospective study material was composed of cDNA or gDNA derived from T cells, B-cell-depleted T cells, or PBMCs. Deeply sampled blood TCRbeta repertoires from subjects exposed to, actively infected with, or recovered from COVID-19 were included in the dataset. Nearly every sample came with metadata listing a de-identified subject ID, COVID-19 status, age in years and sex. Where available, HLA class I and class II types were obtained from metadata supplied by the sample provider rather than from assay-based typing. Beyond this particular receptor, the publication reports: How much clinical and demographic metadata was included differed by source and by participant, and the metadata was provided uncurated.

Each collaborating institution followed its own protocols to collect whole blood in K2EDTA tubes. For TCRbeta analysis, collaborators shipped samples in one of three forms: frozen whole blood, isolated PBMCs, or DNA extracted from either of those sample types. This clone came up once. What this receptor recognizes is not known. An end of the junction does not agree with germline; a read error may underlie this. CDR1 and CDR2 were assigned from the germline V gene as SGHTA and FQGNSA. The CDR3 spans 14 residues, from the cysteine through the phenylalanine. CDR3 DNA is the only sequence kept; it has 42 bases, read in frame from the first base. TCRbeta CDR3 regions were amplified from genomic DNA using the immunoSEQ Assay, a bias-controlled multiplex PCR. The authors' pipeline ran thus. Within the assay, amplification of reference gene primers was used to estimate how many nucleated cells each sample contained. To quantify the absolute abundance of each unique TCRbeta CDR3 rearrangement, sequence reads were collapsed and filtered. For each sample, productive Simpson clonality was calculated by taking the square root of Simpson's diversity index across productive rearrangements. As stored in TCRdb, this immuneACCESS dataset retains in-frame rearrangements with V and J assigned. A fraction of the clones does not appear; measured against another copy, unresolved V genes explain less than half of the discrepancy, and the remainder lacks a known reason. The V and J calls and clone size come from that table; D and trimming were worked out from the DNA. For this sample the table gives tens of thousands of clones, of which 88% were detected only once. The ten most abundant clones make up about 13% of the sample.

The TCR sequence derives from a human donor with active COVID-19. The donor label of this sample is uncertain. Material: peripheral blood. Recombination connected TRBV7-2 to TRBJ1-2, with no confidently assigned D gene. The DNA sequence is as follows: TGTGCCAGCAGCCTAGCGCCACAGACCTATGGCTACACCTTC. The translation is CASSLAPQTYGYTF.